This TCR beta chain was identified in a study of CD8 T cells in ankylosing spondylitis (dated by TCRdb to the late 2010s). Context from the whole study: The study set out to find disease-linked TCR variants by profiling T cell receptor beta repertoires in ankylosing spondylitis patients and healthy donors. In total, the full study cohort was made up of roughly 110 healthy donors and 25 or so ankylosing spondylitis patients. Samples of peripheral blood were taken, and for ankylosing spondylitis patients, synovial fluid was collected as well.

The study at large found these results: The disease-linked clones showed a CD8+ phenotype and occurred at relatively low frequencies in peripheral blood. Some TCR beta motif variants had previously been reported in synovial fluid and blood of reactive arthritis patients, which suggested common disease-initiation mechanisms. The disease-linked clones were reported as significantly enriched in matched synovial fluid samples from ankylosing spondylitis patients. A TCR beta motif of 8 or 9 highly homologous amino acid variants appeared characteristic of blood from ankylosing spondylitis patients.

A word on this clonotype: Its antigen is unknown. Per-base qualities were not stored, and no clone one base away is much larger.

There are 16 amino acids in the CDR3, from cysteine to phenylalanine inclusive. Only the CDR3 DNA is retained, 48 bases long and in frame from the first base. CDR1 and CDR2 were assigned from the germline V gene as SGHRS and YFSETQ. The germline ends are 8 bases apart after V is trimmed by 1 base and J by 0 bases. The instrument given in TCRdb is Illumina HiSeq 2500. TCR beta libraries were prepared by quantitative 5'-RACE with molecular barcodes. In the source study's methods: To identify disease-linked TCR variants, a new computational method was used, one built on a probabilistic model of VDJ rearrangement. TCRdb cleaned the public reads at Q25 with fastp, built clones with MiXCR and kept in-frame beta chains. A single entry per CDR3 protein holds the most common genes and DNA from its merged rows. These V and J calls are TCRdb output, not the study's own analysis. In all, the sample holds about 300,000 distinct CDR3 sequences, and about 9.9% of those were seen once. The ten largest account for roughly 9% of the sample.

The clonotype originates from a female donor with ankylosing spondylitis or in good health (not recorded which). The V and J genes are TRBV5-1 and TRBJ1-6; the D gene cannot be resolved reliably. Sequenced sample: blood, either unsorted or a sorted T cell fraction (not recorded which). The CDR3 loop reads CASSLTASSYNSPLHF. In nucleotide form, the sequence is TGCGCCAGCAGCTTGACAGCTAGCTCCTATAATTCACCCCTCCACTTT. Joined to the reference TRBV5-1 and TRBJ1-6 proteins, this CDR3 gives the full variable domain: KAGVTQTPRYLIKTRGQQVTLSCSPISGHRSVSWYQQTPGQGLQFLFEYFSETQRNKGNFPGRFSGRQFSNSRSEMNVSTLELGDSALYLCASSLTASSYNSPLHFGNGTRLTVT.